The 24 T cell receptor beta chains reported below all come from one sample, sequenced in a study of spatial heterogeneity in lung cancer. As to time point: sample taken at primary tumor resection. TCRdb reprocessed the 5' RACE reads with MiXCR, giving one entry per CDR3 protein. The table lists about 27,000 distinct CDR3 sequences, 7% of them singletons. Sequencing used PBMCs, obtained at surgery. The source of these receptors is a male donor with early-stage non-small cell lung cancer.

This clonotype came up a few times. The CDR3 loop reads CASSLETSDIDDEQYF. The CDR3 region has the DNA TGCGCCAGCAGCTTGGAGACTAGCGATATCGACGACGAGCAGTACTTC. The V and J genes are TRBV5-1 and TRBJ2-7, with 8 bases that match TRBD2. J gave up 5 bases and V 0 bases, and 10 bases lay outside the gene matches. Germline CDR1 and CDR2: SGHRS and YFSETQ. CDR3 length equals 16 residues.

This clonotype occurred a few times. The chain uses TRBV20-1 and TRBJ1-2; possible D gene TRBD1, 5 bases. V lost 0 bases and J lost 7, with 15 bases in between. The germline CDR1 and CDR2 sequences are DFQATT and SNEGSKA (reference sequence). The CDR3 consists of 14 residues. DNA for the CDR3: TGCAGTGCTAGAGAAGAGACAGCTAAAGCTGGCTACACCTTC. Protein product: CSAREETAKAGYTF.

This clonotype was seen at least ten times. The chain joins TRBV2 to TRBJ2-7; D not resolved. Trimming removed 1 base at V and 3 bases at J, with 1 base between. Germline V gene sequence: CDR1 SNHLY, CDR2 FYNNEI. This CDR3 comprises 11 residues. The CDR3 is CASSEGYEQYV. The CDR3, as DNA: TGTGCCAGCAGTGAAGGCTACGAGCAGTACGTC.

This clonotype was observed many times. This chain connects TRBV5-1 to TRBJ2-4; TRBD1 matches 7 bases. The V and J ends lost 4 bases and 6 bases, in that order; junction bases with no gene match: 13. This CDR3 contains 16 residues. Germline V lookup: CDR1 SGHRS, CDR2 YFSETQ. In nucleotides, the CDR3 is TGCGCCAGCAGCCTAACAAGGGACAGTTCGAGAAACATTCAGTACTTC. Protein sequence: CASSLTRDSSRNIQYF.

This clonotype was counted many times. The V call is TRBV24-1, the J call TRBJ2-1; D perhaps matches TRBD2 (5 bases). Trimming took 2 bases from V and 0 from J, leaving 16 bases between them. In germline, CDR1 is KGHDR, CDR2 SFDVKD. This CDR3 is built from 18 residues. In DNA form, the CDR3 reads TGTGCCACCAGTGATTCCCTCCGGGGAGACCTCTCCTACAATGAGCAGTTCTTC. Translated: CATSDSLRGDLSYNEQFF.

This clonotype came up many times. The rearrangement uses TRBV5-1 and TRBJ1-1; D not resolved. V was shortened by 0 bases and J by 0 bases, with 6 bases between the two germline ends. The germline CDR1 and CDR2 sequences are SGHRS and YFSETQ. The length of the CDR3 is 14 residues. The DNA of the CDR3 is TGCGCCAGCAGCTTGGGGACGATGAACACTGAAGCTTTCTTT. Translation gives CASSLGTMNTEAFF.

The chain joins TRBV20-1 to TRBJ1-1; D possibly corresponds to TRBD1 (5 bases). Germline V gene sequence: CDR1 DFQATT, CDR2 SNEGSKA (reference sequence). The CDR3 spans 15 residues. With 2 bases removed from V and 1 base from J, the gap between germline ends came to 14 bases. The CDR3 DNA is TGCAGTGCTAGACGGCAGGGCAGGGCGAACACTGAAGCTTTCTTT. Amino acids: CSARRQGRANTEAFF.

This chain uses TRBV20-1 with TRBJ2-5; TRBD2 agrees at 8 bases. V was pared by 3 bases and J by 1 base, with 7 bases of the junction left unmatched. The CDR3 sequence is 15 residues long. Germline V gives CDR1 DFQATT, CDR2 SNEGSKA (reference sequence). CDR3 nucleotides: TGCAGTGCTAGTCCGGCTAGCGGGCTCCAAGAGACCCAGTACTTC. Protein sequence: CSASPASGLQETQYF.

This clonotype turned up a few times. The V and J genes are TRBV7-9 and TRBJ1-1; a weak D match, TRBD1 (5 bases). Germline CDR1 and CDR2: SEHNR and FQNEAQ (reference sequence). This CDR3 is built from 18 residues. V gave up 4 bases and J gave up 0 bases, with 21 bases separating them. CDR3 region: CASSSTRTGGFLNTEAFF. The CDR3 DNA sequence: TGTGCCAGCAGCTCTACCCGTACAGGAGGATTCTTGAACACTGAAGCTTTCTTT.

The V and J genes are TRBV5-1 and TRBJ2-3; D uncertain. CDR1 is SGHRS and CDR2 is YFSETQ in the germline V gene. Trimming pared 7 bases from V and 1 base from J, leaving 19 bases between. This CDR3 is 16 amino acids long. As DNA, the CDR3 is TGCGCCAGCTATCAGACGACGGGTGGTGGCACAGATACGCAGTATTTT. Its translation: CASYQTTGGGTDTQYF. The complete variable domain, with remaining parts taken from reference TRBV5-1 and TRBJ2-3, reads KAGVTQTPRYLIKTRGQQVTLSCSPISGHRSVSWYQQTPGQGLQFLFEYFSETQRNKGNFPGRFSGRQFSNSRSEMNVSTLELGDSALYLCASYQTTGGGTDTQYFGPGTRLTVL.

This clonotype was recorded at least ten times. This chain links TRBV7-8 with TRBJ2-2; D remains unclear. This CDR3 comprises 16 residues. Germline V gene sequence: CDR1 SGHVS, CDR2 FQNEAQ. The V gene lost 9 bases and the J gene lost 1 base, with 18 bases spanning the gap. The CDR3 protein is CASISARRLNTGELFF. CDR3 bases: TGTGCCAGTATATCGGCCCGACGGCTGAACACCGGGGAGCTGTTTTTT.

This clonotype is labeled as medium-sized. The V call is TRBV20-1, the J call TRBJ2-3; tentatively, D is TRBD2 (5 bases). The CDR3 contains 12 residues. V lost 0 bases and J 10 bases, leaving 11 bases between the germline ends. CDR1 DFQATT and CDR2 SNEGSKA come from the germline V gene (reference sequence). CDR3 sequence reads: CSARDQLEAQYF. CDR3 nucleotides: TGCAGTGCTAGAGATCAACTAGAGGCGCAGTATTTT.

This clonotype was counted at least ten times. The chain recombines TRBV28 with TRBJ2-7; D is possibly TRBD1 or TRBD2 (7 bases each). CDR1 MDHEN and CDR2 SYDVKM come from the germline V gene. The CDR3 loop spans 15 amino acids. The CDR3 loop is CASSSSAGQIYGQYV. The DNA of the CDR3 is TGTGCCAGCAGTTCCTCAGCGGGACAGATTTACGGGCAGTACGTC.

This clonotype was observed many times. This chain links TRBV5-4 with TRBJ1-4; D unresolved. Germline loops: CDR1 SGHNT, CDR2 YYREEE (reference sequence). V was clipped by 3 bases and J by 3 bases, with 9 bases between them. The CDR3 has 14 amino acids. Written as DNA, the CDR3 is TGTGCCAGCAGCTGGACGGGTTCTAATGAAAAACTGTTTTTT. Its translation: CASSWTGSNEKLFF.

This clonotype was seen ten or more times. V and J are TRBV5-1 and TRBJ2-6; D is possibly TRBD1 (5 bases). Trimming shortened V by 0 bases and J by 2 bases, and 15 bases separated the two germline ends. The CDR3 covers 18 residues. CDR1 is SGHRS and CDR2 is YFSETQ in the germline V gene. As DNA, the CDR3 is TGCGCCAGCAGCTTGGTTGCAGGGTCCGTCCCTGGGGCCAACGTCCTGACTTTC. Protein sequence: CASSLVAGSVPGANVLTF.

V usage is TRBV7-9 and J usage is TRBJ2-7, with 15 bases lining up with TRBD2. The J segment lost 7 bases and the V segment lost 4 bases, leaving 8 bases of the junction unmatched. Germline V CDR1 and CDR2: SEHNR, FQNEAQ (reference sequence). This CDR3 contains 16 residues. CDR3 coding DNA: TGTGCCAGCAGCTCCGGACTAGCGGGAGGGCCTTGGGAGCAGTACTTC. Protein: CASSSGLAGGPWEQYF.

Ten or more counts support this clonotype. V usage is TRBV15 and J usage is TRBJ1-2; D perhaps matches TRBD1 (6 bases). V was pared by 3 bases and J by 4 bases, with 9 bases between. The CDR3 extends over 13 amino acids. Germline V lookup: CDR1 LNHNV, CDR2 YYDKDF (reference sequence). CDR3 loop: CATSRDSRYGYTF. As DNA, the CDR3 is TGTGCCACCAGCAGGGACAGCCGCTATGGCTACACCTTC.

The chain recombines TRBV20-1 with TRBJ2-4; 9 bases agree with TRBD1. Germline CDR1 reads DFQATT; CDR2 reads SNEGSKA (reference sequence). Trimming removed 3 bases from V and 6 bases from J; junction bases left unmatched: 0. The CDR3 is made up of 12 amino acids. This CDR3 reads CSARDRGNIQYF. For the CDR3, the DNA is TGCAGTGCTAGGGACAGGGGAAACATTCAGTACTTC.

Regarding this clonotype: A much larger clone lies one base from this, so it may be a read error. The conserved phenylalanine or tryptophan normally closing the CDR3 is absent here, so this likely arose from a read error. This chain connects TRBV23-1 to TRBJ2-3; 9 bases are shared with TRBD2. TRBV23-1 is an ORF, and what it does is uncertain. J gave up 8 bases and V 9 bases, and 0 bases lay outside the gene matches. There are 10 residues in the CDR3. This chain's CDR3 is CARLAGTQYS. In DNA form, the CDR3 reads TGCGCCAGACTAGCGGGTACGCAGTATTCT.

Written as DNA, the CDR3 is TGTGCCAGCAGCTTGGATCAGGGTATGAGGTCGTCCTACGAGCAGTACTTC. Its protein is CASSLDQGMRSSYEQYF. This chain uses TRBV5-4 with TRBJ2-7; TRBD1 might be the D (5 bases). The CDR3 totals 17 residues. Trimming took 0 bases from V and 1 from J, leaving 17 bases between them. Looked up from germline, CDR1 is SGHNT and CDR2 is YYREEE (reference sequence).

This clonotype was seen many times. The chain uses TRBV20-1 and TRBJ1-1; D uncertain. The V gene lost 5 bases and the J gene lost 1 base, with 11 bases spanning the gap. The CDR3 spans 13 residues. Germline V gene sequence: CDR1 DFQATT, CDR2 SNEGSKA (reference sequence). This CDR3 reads CSAGLQSNTEAFF. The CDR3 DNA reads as TGCAGTGCTGGACTCCAGTCGAACACTGAAGCTTTCTTT.

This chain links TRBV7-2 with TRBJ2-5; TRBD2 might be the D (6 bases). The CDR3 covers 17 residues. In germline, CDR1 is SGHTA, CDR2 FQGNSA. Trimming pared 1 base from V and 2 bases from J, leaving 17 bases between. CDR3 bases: TGTGCCAGCAGCTTAGGAGGCCTACTAGGGACTCAAGAGACCCAGTACTTC. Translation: CASSLGGLLGTQETQYF.

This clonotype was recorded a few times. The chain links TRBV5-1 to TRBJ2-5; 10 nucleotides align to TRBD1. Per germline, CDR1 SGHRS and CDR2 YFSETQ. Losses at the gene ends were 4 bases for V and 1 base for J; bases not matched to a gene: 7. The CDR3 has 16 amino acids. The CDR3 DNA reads TGCGCCAGCAGCACGACAGGGGGCCACCCCCAAGAGACCCAGTACTTC. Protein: CASSTTGGHPQETQYF.

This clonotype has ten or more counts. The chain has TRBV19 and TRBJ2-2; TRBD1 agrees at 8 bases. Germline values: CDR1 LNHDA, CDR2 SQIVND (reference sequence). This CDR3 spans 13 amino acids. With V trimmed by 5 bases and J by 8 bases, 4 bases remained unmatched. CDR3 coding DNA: TGTGCCAGTAGTGCCCAGGGGGCAGGGGAGCTGTTTTTT. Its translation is CASSAQGAGELFF.